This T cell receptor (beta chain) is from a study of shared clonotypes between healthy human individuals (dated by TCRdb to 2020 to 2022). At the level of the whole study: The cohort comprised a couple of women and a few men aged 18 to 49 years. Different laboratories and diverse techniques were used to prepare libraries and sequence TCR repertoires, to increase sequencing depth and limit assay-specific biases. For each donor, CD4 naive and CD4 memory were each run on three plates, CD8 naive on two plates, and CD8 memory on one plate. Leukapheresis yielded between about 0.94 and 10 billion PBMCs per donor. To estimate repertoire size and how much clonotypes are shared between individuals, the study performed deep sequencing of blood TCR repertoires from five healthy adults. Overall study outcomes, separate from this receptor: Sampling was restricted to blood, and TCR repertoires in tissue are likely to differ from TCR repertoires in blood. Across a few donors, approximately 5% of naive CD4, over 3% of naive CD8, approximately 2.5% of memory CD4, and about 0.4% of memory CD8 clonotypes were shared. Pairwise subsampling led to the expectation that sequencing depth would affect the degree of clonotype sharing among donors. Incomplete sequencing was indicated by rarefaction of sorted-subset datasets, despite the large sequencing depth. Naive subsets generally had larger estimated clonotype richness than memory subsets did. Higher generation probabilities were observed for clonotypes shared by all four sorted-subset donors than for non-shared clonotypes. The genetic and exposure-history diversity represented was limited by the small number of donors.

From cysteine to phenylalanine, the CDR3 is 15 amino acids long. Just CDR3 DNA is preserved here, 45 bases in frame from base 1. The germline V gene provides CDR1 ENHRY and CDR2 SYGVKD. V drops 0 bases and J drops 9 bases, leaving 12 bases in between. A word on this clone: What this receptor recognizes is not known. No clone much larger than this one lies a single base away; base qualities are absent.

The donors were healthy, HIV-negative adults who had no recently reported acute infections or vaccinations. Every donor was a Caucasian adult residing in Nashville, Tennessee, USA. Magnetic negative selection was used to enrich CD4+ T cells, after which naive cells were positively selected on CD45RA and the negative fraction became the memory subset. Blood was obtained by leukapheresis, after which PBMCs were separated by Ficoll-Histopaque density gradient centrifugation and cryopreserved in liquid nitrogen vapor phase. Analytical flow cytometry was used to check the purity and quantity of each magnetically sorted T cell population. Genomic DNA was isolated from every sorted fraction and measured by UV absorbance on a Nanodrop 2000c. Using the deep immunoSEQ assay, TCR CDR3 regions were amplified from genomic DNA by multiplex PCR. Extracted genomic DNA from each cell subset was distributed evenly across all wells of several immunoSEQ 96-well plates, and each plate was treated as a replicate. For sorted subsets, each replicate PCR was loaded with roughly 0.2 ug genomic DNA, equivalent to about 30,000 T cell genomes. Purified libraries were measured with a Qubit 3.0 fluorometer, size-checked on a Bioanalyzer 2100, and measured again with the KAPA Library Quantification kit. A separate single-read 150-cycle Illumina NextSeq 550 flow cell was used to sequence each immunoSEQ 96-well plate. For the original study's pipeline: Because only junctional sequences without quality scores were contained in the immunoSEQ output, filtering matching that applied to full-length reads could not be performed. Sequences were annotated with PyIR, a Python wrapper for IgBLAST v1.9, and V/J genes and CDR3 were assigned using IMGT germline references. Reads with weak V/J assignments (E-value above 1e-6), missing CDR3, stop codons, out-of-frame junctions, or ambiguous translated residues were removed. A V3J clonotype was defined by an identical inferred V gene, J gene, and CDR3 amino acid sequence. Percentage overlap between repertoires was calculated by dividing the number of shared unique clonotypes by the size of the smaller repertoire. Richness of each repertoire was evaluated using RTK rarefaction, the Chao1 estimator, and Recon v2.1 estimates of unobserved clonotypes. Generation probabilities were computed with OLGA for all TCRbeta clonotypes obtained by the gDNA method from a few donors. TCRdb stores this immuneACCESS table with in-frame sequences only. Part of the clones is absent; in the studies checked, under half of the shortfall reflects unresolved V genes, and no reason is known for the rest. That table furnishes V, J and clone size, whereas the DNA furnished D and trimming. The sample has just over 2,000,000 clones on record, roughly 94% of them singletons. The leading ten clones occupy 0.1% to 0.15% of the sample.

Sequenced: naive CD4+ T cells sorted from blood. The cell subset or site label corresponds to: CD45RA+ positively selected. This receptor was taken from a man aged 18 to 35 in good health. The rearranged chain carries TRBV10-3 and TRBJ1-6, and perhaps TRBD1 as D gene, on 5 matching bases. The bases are TGTGCCATCAGTGAGTCGGGCCTCGGGGGTTCACCCCTCCACTTT. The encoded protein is CAISESGLGGSPLHF.